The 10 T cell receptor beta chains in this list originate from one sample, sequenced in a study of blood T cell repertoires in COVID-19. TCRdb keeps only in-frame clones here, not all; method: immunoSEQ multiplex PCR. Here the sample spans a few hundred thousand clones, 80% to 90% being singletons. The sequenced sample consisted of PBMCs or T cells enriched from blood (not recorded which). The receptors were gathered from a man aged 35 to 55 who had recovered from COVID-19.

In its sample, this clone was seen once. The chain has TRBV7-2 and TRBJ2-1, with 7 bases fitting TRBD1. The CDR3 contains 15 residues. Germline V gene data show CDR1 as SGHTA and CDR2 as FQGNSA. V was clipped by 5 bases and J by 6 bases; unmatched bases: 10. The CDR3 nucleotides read TGTGCCAGCAGCCTTCGACAGGGAGAGGGCAATGAGCAGTTCTTC. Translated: CASSLRQGEGNEQFF.

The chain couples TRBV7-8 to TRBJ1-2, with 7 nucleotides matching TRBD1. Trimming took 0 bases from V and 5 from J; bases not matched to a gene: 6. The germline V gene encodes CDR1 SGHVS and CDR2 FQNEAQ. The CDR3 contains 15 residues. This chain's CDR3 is CASSLALQGVYGYTF. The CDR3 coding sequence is TGTGCCAGCAGCTTAGCGCTTCAGGGGGTTTATGGCTACACCTTC.

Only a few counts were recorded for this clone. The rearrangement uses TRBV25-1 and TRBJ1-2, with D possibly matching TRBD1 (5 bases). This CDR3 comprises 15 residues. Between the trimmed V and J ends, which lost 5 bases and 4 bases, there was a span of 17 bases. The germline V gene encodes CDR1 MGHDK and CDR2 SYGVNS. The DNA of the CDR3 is TGTGCCAGCAGTTCTTCCAGGGAATCCGGCTATGGCTACACCTTC. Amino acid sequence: CASSSSRESGYGYTF.

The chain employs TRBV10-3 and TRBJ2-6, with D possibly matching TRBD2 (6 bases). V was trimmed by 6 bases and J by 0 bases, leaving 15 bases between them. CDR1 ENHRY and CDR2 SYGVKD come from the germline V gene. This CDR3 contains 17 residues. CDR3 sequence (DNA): TGTGCCATCAGCGAGGGACTTTCGACCTCTGGGGCCAACGTCCTGACTTTC. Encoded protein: CAISEGLSTSGANVLTF.

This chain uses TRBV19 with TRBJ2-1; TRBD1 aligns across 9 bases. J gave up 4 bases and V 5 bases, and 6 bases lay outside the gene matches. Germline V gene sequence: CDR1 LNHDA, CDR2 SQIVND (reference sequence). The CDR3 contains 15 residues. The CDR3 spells CASSPGQGIYNEQFF. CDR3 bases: TGTGCCAGTAGTCCGGGACAGGGAATTTACAATGAGCAGTTCTTC.

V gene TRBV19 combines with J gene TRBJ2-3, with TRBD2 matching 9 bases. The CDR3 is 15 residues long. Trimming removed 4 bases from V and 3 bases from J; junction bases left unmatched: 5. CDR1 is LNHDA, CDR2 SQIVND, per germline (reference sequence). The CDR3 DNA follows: TGTGCCAGTAGTAGACCAGCGGGAGGAACAGATACGCAGTATTTT. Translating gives CASSRPAGGTDTQYF. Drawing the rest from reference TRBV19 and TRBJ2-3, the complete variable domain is DGGITQSPKYLFRKEGQNVTLSCEQNLNHDAMYWYRQDPGQGLRLIYYSQIVNDFQKGDIAEGYSVSREKKESFPLTVTSAQKNPTAFYLCASSRPAGGTDTQYFGPGTRLTVL.

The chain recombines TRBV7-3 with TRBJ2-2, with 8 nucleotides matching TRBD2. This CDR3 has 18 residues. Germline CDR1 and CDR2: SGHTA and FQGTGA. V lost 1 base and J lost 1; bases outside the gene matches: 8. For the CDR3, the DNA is TGTGCCAGCAGCTTAATGGGACGGACTAGCCTGAACACCGGGGAGCTGTTTTTT. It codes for CASSLMGRTSLNTGELFF.

The CDR3, as DNA: TGTGCCAGTAGTGACAGGGGTACTGGAAACACCATATATTTT. It translates to CASSDRGTGNTIYF. This sequence joins TRBV19 and TRBJ1-3, with TRBD1 matching over 8 bases. Germline values: CDR1 LNHDA, CDR2 SQIVND (reference sequence). This CDR3 region has 14 residues. Losses at the gene ends were 5 bases for V and 2 bases for J; bases not matched to a gene: 2.

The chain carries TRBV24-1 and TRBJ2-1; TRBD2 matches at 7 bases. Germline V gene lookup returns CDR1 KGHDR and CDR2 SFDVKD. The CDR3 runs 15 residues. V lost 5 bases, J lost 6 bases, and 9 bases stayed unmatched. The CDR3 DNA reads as TGTGCCACCAGTGGTGGGGGGAGGGCCCTCAATGAGCAGTTCTTC. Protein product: CATSGGGRALNEQFF.

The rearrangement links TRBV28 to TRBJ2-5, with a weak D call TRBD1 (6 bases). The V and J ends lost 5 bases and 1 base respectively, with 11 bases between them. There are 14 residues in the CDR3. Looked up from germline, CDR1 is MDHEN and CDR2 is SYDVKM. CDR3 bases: TGTGCCAGCAGTACGGACAGAACCCAAGAGACCCAGTACTTC. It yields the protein CASSTDRTQETQYF.